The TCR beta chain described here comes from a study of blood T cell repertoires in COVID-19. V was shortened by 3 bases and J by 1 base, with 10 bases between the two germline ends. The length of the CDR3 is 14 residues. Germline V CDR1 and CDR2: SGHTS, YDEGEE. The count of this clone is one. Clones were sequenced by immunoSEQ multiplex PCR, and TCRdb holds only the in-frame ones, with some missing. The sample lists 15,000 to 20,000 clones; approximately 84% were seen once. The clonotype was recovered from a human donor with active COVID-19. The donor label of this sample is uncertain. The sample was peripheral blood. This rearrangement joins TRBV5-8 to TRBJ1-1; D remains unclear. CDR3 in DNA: TGTGCCAGCAGCTCCGAGACAAGGAACACTGAAGCTTTCTTT. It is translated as CASSSETRNTEAFF.